This TCR beta chain was sequenced for a study of shared clonotypes between healthy human individuals. Losses at the gene ends were 5 bases for V and 3 bases for J; bases not matched to a gene: 9. The CDR3 is made up of 15 amino acids. From germline, CDR1 is LNHDA and CDR2 SQIVND (reference sequence). Method: immunoSEQ multiplex PCR; TCRdb's copy keeps in-frame clones and lacks some. The table records millions of clones, approximately 90% of them present only once. The specimen sequenced was naive CD4+ T cells sorted from blood. Described subset: CD45RA+ positively selected. V and J are TRBV19 and TRBJ1-2, with 7 bases identical to TRBD1. The receptor was derived from a man aged 18 to 35 in good health. DNA of the CDR3: TGTGCCAGTAGTTCAGGGGGGGTCTATCACTATGGCTACACCTTC. Encoded protein: CASSSGGVYHYGYTF.